This TCR beta chain appears in the sequencing data of a study of blood T cell repertoires in COVID-19 (dated by TCRdb to the early 2020s). About the investigation overall: Samples covering the acute and convalescent phases of COVID-19 were provided by collaborators in the United States, Italy and Spain. Subjects who had been exposed to COVID-19, were actively infected with it, or had recovered from it provided the deeply sampled blood TCRbeta repertoires that made up the dataset. The material from the prospective study consisted of cDNA or gDNA derived from T cells, B-cell-depleted T cells, or PBMCs. Samples were obtained from the ongoing ImmuneRACE study (first 160 participants) and from 1,000 to 1,500 subjects provided by 6 global collaborators. Where HLA class I and class II types were available, the types were taken from metadata supplied by the sample provider, not from assay-based typing. The sample metadata nearly always contained a de-identified subject ID, COVID-19 status, age in years and sex. The repertoires were released in a freely available public database meant as a resource for research on the immune response to SARS-CoV-2. Paper-wide results and their limitations: The amount of clinical and demographic metadata varied by source and participant and was provided uncurated.

Details on this clone: Its antigen is not yet known. The record has no base qualities; no much larger clone is one base away.

Participants in the prospective study were enrolled through a virtual design, were aged 18 to 89 years, and lived in approximately 25 United States geographic areas. To assign participants to cohorts, the prospective study relied on clinical history that participants themselves reported in a screening survey and a study questionnaire. Recovered participants in ImmuneRACE Cohort 3 were defined by two consecutive negative NP/OP PCR tests, clearance by a healthcare professional, or resolution of symptoms. Each participant in the prospective study had whole blood, serum and a nasopharyngeal or oropharyngeal swab collected by mobile phlebotomists. Prospective study participants could optionally give additional blood draws and questionnaires over an approximately two-month period. Before DNA extraction, blood samples from the prospective study were shipped at room temperature or frozen. Reading from cysteine to phenylalanine, the CDR3 counts 14 amino acids. Only the CDR3 region is kept as DNA, spanning 42 bases read in frame from base 1. The CDR1 and CDR2 encoded by the germline V gene are SGHRS and YFSETQ. V sheds 0 bases and J sheds 3 bases, leaving 9 bases between their ends.

The immunoSEQ Assay, a bias-controlled multiplex PCR, was used to amplify TCRbeta CDR3 regions from genomic DNA. Concerning the study's data processing: Nucleated cell counts per sample were estimated from amplification of reference gene primers within the assay. Sequence reads were collapsed and filtered to measure the absolute abundance of every unique TCRbeta CDR3 rearrangement. For each sample, productive Simpson clonality was calculated by taking the square root of Simpson's diversity index across productive rearrangements. TCRdb obtained this table from immuneACCESS and retained in-frame rearrangements with V and J assigned. These tables miss some clones; where compared with another copy, unresolved V genes account for less than half of the shortfall, and the remainder is unexplained. V and J calls and clone size are given by that table; D and trimming were obtained from the DNA. For this sample there are 180,000 or so clones; over 80% appear just once. In total, the top ten clones hold around 13% of the sample.

This receptor was obtained from a woman between 55 and 75 years old who had recovered from COVID-19. Recombination joined TRBV5-1 with TRBJ1-2; the D region possibly corresponds to TRBD1 (5 bases align). The sample comprised PBMCs or T cells enriched from blood (not recorded which). The CDR3 corresponds to CASSLAGNDYGYTF. The bases read TGCGCCAGCAGCTTGGCAGGGAATGACTATGGCTACACCTTC.